This T cell receptor (beta chain) was found in a study of T cell responses to AZD1222 COVID-19 vaccine. TCRdb's table, derived via immunoSEQ multiplex PCR, lists solely in-frame clones and lacks some. The sample has 120,000 to 150,000 clones; roughly 90% are singletons. Germline CDR1 and CDR2: SGHTA and FQGNSA. V gave up 1 base and J gave up 4 bases, with 11 bases separating them. The CDR3 is 14 amino acids. This clone appeared a single time. The TCR originated in an adult who received the AZD1222 COVID-19 vaccine. The sample consisted of peripheral blood, taken 28 days after the second AZD1222 dose. This rearrangement joins TRBV7-2 to TRBJ2-7; tentatively, D is TRBD2 (5 bases). The CDR3, as DNA: TGTGCCAGCAGCTTAGACCGGGATTTTTACGAGCAGTACTTC. Its protein is CASSLDRDFYEQYF. Full variable domain (remainder filled in from reference TRBV7-2 and TRBJ2-7): GAGVSQSPSNKVTEKGKDVELRCDPISGHTALYWYRQSLGQGLEFLIYFQGNSAPDKSGLPSDRFSAERTGGSVSTLTIQRTQQEDSAVYLCASSLDRDFYEQYFGPGTRLTVT.